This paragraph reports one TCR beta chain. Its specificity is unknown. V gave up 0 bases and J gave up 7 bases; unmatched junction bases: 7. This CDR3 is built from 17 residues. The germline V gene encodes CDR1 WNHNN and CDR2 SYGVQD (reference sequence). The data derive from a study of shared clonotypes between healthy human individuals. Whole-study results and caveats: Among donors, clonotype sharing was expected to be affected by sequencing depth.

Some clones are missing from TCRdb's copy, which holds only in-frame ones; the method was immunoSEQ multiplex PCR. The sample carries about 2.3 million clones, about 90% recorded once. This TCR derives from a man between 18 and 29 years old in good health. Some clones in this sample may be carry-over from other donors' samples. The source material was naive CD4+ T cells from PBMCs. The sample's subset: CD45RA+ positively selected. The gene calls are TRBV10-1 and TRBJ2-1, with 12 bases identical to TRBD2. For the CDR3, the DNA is TGCGCCAGCAGTGAGTCTGCTAGCGGGAGGGCCCGAAATGAGCAGTTCTTC. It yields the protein CASSESASGRARNEQFF.